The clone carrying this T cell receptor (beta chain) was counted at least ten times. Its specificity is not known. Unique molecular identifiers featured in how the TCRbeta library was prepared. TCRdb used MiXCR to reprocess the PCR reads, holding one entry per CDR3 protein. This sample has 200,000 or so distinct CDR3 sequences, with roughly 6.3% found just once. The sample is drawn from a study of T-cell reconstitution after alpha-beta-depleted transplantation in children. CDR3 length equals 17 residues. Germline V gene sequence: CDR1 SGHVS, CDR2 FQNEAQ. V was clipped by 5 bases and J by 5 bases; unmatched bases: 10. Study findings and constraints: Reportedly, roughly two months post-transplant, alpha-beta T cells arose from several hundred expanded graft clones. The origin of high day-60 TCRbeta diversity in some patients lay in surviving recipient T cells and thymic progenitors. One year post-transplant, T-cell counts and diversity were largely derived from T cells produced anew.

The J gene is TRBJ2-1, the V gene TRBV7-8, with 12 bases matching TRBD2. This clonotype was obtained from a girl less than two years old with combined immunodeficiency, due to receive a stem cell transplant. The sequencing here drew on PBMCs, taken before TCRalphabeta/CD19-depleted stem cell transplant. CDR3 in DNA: TGTGCCAGCAGCCCCCGCCGGACTAGCGGGACCAACAATGAGCAGTTCTTC. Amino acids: CASSPRRTSGTNNEQFF.